This record looks at one T cell receptor (beta chain) sequence and its context. Methods used by the authors: Cell counts per sample came from amplifying reference gene primers. Assay used: immunoSEQ multiplex PCR; TCRdb lists only in-frame clones, some missing. The DNA was the basis for D and trimming; V, J and clone size are from that table. The sample contains approximately 62,000 clones, under 85% of which appear only once. The entry originates in a study of blood T cell repertoires in COVID-19. Study in general: Acute and convalescent COVID-19 specimens originated in the United States, Italy and Spain. PBMCs, B-cell-depleted T cells, or T cells provided the cDNA or gDNA that made up the material.

Germline V gene lookup returns CDR1 LNHDA and CDR2 SQIVND (reference sequence). V gave up 7 bases and J gave up 5 bases, with 17 bases separating them. The CDR3 spans 15 residues. Sequenced sample: peripheral blood. The receptor's source is a woman between 45 and 60 years old with active or convalescent COVID-19. The chain is built from TRBV19 and TRBJ2-2, with D possibly TRBD2 on 6 matching bases. The CDR3 is CASTRDFRITGELFF. In DNA form, the CDR3 reads TGTGCCAGTACGAGGGACTTCCGTATTACCGGGGAGCTGTTTTTT.